This entry features one T cell receptor (beta chain) sequence. Its matching antigen is unknown. V shed 1 base and J 5 bases; nucleotides not matched to a gene: 6. The germline gives CDR1 SGHAT, CDR2 FQDESV (reference sequence). This CDR3 is built from 17 residues. The data were obtained in a study of early T cells in non-severe SARS-CoV-2 infection. Whole-study context: Unsorted whole blood bulk RNA was sequenced, with unpaired chains.

Study observations and caveats: Private and CD4 specificities were missed by VDJdb matching, skewed to anti-spike CD8.

TCRdb independently ran MiXCR on the 5' RACE reads; one entry per CDR3 protein. This repertoire shows about 70,000 distinct CDR3 sequences, 13% to 15% found once; its top ten account for roughly 4.3%. The chain carries TRBV11-1 and TRBJ2-3; 13 bases fit TRBD2. This TCR was sampled from an adult who was a healthcare worker with PCR-confirmed SARS-CoV-2 infection or an uninfected control (not recorded which). Sequencing was performed on whole blood, taken at baseline. CDR3 sequence: CASSLETSGRIRDTQYF. CDR3 nucleotides: TGTGCCAGCAGCTTAGAGACTAGCGGGAGGATTAGAGATACGCAGTATTTT.